The rows below give T cell receptor beta chains drawn from one sample of a study of blood T cell repertoires in COVID-19. TCRdb's copy holds only in-frame clones and misses some; the assay was immunoSEQ multiplex PCR. The repertoire holds about 68,000 clones, with just over 85% as singletons. Sequencing was done on a sample of peripheral blood. Source of these receptors: a man under 40 with acute or convalescent COVID-19. The CDR3 runs from the conserved cysteine through the conserved F or W. Each record gives: V gene, CDR3 length, clone size, D gene, J gene, CDR3 protein, CDR3 DNA. A D gene is named only where the DNA matches it firmly. Clone size is stated in some rows and not others, as once, few, many or a class when expanded.

v_call: TRBV3-1/TRBV3-2; cdr3_length: 15; clone_size: NA; d_call: NA; j_call: TRBJ2-5; cdr3_aa: CASSQEVMRMKTQYF; cdr3_nt: TGTGCCAGCAGCCAAGAAGTGATGAGGATGAAGACCCAGTACTTC
v_call: TRBV7-2; cdr3_length: 16; clone_size: few; d_call: NA; j_call: TRBJ1-2; cdr3_aa: CASSSETTDRSGGYTF; cdr3_nt: TGTGCCAGCAGCTCAGAAACGACAGACAGGTCCGGCGGCTACACCTTC
v_call: TRBV28; cdr3_length: 16; clone_size: NA; d_call: NA; j_call: TRBJ2-3; cdr3_aa: CASSLGRLASTDTQYF; cdr3_nt: TGTGCCAGCAGTTTGGGGCGGCTCGCTAGCACAGATACGCAGTATTTT
v_call: TRBV7-9; cdr3_length: 13; clone_size: NA; d_call: NA; j_call: TRBJ2-7; cdr3_aa: CASSPRGGQEQYF; cdr3_nt: TGTGCCAGCAGCCCCAGGGGTGGGCAAGAGCAGTACTTC
v_call: TRBV23-1; cdr3_length: 14; clone_size: NA; d_call: TRBD2; j_call: TRBJ2-7; cdr3_aa: CAIQAGEAPYEQYF; cdr3_nt: TGCGCCATCCAGGCGGGGGAGGCCCCCTACGAGCAGTACTTC
v_call: TRBV6-2/TRBV6-3; cdr3_length: 15; clone_size: NA; d_call: TRBD2; j_call: TRBJ2-7; cdr3_aa: CASSYGLAGGPTQYF; cdr3_nt: TGTGCCAGCAGTTACGGACTAGCGGGAGGGCCCACGCAGTACTTC
v_call: TRBV7-8; cdr3_length: 19; clone_size: NA; d_call: TRBD2; j_call: TRBJ2-3; cdr3_aa: CASSHRTGWTSGNTDTQYF; cdr3_nt: TGTGCCAGCAGTCATCGGACAGGGTGGACTAGCGGGAACACAGATACGCAGTATTTT
v_call: TRBV30; cdr3_length: 14; clone_size: once; d_call: NA; j_call: TRBJ2-7; cdr3_aa: CAWRKLEGRYEQYF; cdr3_nt: TGTGCCTGGAGAAAATTGGAGGGAAGGTACGAGCAGTACTTC
v_call: TRBV6-5; cdr3_length: 15; clone_size: NA; d_call: TRBD2; j_call: TRBJ2-1; cdr3_aa: CASSTGTSGTNEQFF; cdr3_nt: TGTGCCAGCAGTACCGGGACTAGCGGGACCAATGAGCAGTTCTTC
v_call: TRBV30; cdr3_length: 14; clone_size: NA; d_call: NA; j_call: TRBJ2-7; cdr3_aa: CAWSVGGQSYEQYF; cdr3_nt: TGTGCCTGGAGTGTCGGGGGACAGAGCTACGAGCAGTACTTC
v_call: TRBV7-9; cdr3_length: 14; clone_size: few; d_call: TRBD2; j_call: TRBJ2-7; cdr3_aa: CASSSSGSSYEQYF; cdr3_nt: TGTGCCAGCAGCTCTAGCGGGAGCTCCTACGAGCAGTACTTC
v_call: TRBV6-5; cdr3_length: 15; clone_size: once; d_call: TRBD2; j_call: TRBJ2-5; cdr3_aa: CASSPGTSGQETQYF; cdr3_nt: TGTGCCAGCAGCCCAGGGACTAGCGGCCAAGAGACCCAGTACTTC
v_call: TRBV7-8; cdr3_length: 21; clone_size: NA; d_call: TRBD2; j_call: TRBJ2-5; cdr3_aa: CASSPKSGPGLAGRVSETQYF; cdr3_nt: TGTGCCAGCAGCCCTAAATCGGGGCCGGGACTAGCGGGTCGGGTCTCGGAGACCCAGTACTTC
v_call: TRBV4-2; cdr3_length: 15; clone_size: once; d_call: NA; j_call: TRBJ2-2; cdr3_aa: CASLKRGPNTGELFF; cdr3_nt: TGTGCCAGCCTCAAGCGCGGGCCGAACACCGGGGAGCTGTTTTTT
v_call: TRBV10-2; cdr3_length: 14; clone_size: NA; d_call: NA; j_call: TRBJ2-7; cdr3_aa: CATIYGGSSYEQYF; cdr3_nt: TGCGCCACGATTTACGGAGGATCTTCCTACGAGCAGTACTTC
v_call: TRBV10-3; cdr3_length: 15; clone_size: NA; d_call: TRBD1; j_call: TRBJ1-2; cdr3_aa: CAIRTWGQGDYGYTF; cdr3_nt: TGTGCCATCAGAACGTGGGGACAGGGTGACTATGGCTACACCTTC
v_call: TRBV5-4; cdr3_length: 15; clone_size: NA; d_call: NA; j_call: TRBJ2-4; cdr3_aa: CASSHPKGVKNIQYF; cdr3_nt: TGTGCCAGCAGCCACCCGAAAGGGGTCAAAAACATTCAGTACTTC
v_call: TRBV2; cdr3_length: 12; clone_size: once; d_call: NA; j_call: TRBJ1-5; cdr3_aa: CASQGFNQPQHF; cdr3_nt: TGTGCCAGTCAGGGGTTCAATCAGCCCCAGCATTTT
v_call: TRBV11-2; cdr3_length: 13; clone_size: NA; d_call: NA; j_call: TRBJ2-5; cdr3_aa: CASRSGPGETQYF; cdr3_nt: TGTGCCAGCAGATCCGGGCCGGGGGAGACCCAGTACTTC
v_call: TRBV19; cdr3_length: 18; clone_size: NA; d_call: TRBD1; j_call: TRBJ2-4; cdr3_aa: CATSSRGTGGDAKNIQYF; cdr3_nt: TGTGCCACCTCAAGTCGAGGGACAGGAGGGGACGCCAAAAACATTCAGTACTTC
v_call: TRBV28; cdr3_length: 16; clone_size: NA; d_call: NA; j_call: TRBJ1-6; cdr3_aa: CASSDTGNQLNSPLHF; cdr3_nt: TGTGCCAGCAGCGATACAGGGAATCAGCTCAATTCACCCCTCCACTTT
v_call: TRBV28; cdr3_length: 15; clone_size: NA; d_call: TRBD1; j_call: TRBJ1-5; cdr3_aa: CASSQTGANNQPQHF; cdr3_nt: TGTGCCAGCAGTCAAACAGGGGCTAACAATCAGCCCCAGCATTTT
v_call: TRBV7-2; cdr3_length: 15; clone_size: NA; d_call: TRBD1; j_call: TRBJ2-7; cdr3_aa: CASSLGRDREFEQYF; cdr3_nt: TGTGCCAGCAGCTTAGGCCGGGACAGGGAATTCGAGCAGTACTTC
v_call: TRBV29-1; cdr3_length: 10; clone_size: NA; d_call: NA; j_call: TRBJ2-5; cdr3_aa: CSVGPETQYF; cdr3_nt: TGCAGCGTTGGGCCCGAGACCCAGTACTTC
v_call: TRBV2; cdr3_length: 16; clone_size: NA; d_call: NA; j_call: TRBJ1-4; cdr3_aa: CASSAGLGTRLEKLFF; cdr3_nt: TGTGCCAGCAGTGCGGGTTTGGGGACACGGCTTGAAAAACTGTTTTTT
v_call: TRBV15; cdr3_length: 16; clone_size: NA; d_call: NA; j_call: TRBJ2-1; cdr3_aa: CATSSYATGSYNEQFF; cdr3_nt: TGTGCCACCAGCAGTTACGCCACGGGCTCCTACAATGAGCAGTTCTTC
v_call: TRBV2; cdr3_length: 13; clone_size: NA; d_call: NA; j_call: TRBJ1-1; cdr3_aa: CASSDKGGTEAFF; cdr3_nt: TGTGCCAGCAGCGATAAAGGGGGCACTGAAGCTTTCTTT
v_call: TRBV18; cdr3_length: 16; clone_size: once; d_call: TRBD2; j_call: TRBJ2-3; cdr3_aa: CASSPRGGRGTDTQYF; cdr3_nt: TGTGCCAGCTCACCACGTGGCGGGAGAGGAACAGATACGCAGTATTTT
v_call: TRBV7-2; cdr3_length: 14; clone_size: NA; d_call: NA; j_call: TRBJ2-1; cdr3_aa: CASSSGVTYNEQFF; cdr3_nt: TGTGCCAGCAGCTCCGGGGTAACCTACAATGAGCAGTTCTTC
v_call: TRBV15; cdr3_length: 16; clone_size: once; d_call: NA; j_call: TRBJ1-3; cdr3_aa: CATSRASPGSGNTIYF; cdr3_nt: TGTGCCACCAGCAGAGCAAGTCCGGGCTCTGGAAACACCATATATTTT
v_call: TRBV5-5; cdr3_length: 17; clone_size: NA; d_call: NA; j_call: TRBJ1-6; cdr3_aa: CASSSTQGSSYNSPLHF; cdr3_nt: TGTGCCAGCAGCTCAACTCAGGGTAGCTCCTATAATTCACCCCTCCACTTT